This passage covers 27 T cell receptor beta chains from one sample sequenced in a study of cytomegalovirus exposure and HLA in healthy donors. The PCR contained 60 Vbeta and 13 Jbeta primers. Clones were sequenced by immunoSEQ multiplex PCR, and TCRdb holds only the in-frame ones, with some missing. The top ten hold under 2% of the sample, which has roughly 80,000 clones, more than 80% seen once. Sequencing was done on a sample of PBMCs. The receptors stem from a woman aged 25 to 39 in good health and CMV-seronegative.

V is TRBV12-5 and J is TRBJ2-1; D gene unclear. V lost 1 base, J lost 12 bases, and 10 bases lay in between. Germline CDR1 reads LGHNT; CDR2 reads FRNRAP. The length of the CDR3 is 12 residues. CDR3 in DNA: TGTGCTAGTGGTTTGGACAGTCTCGGGCAGTTCTTC. Residues: CASGLDSLGQFF.

V and J are TRBV5-1 and TRBJ2-2; D perhaps matches TRBD2 (5 bases). Trimming shortened V by 0 bases and J by 3 bases, and 9 bases separated the two germline ends. The CDR3 length is 15 residues. CDR1 is SGHRS, CDR2 YFSETQ, per germline. This CDR3 reads CASSLEGRDTGELFF. The CDR3 DNA sequence: TGCGCCAGCAGCTTGGAAGGGCGGGACACCGGGGAGCTGTTTTTT. Complete variable domain (other parts from reference TRBV5-1 and TRBJ2-2): KAGVTQTPRYLIKTRGQQVTLSCSPISGHRSVSWYQQTPGQGLQFLFEYFSETQRNKGNFPGRFSGRQFSNSRSEMNVSTLELGDSALYLCASSLEGRDTGELFFGEGSRLTVL.

V is TRBV6-6 and J is TRBJ1-4; D unresolved. From germline, CDR1 is MNHNY and CDR2 SVGAGI (reference sequence). The CDR3 loop spans 15 amino acids. Trimming took 6 bases from V and 7 from J, leaving 18 bases between them. CDR3 in DNA: TGTGCCAGCAGCCAAACCGGACCTCGGGGTGAAAAACTGTTTTTT. This translates into CASSQTGPRGEKLFF.

Note on this clone: Other DNA sequences of this sample code for an identical CDR3. The CDR3 loop is CASSLGPSGGGYTF. For the CDR3, the DNA is TGTGCCAGCAGCTTAGGGCCCTCGGGGGGGGGCTACACCTTC. This chain connects TRBV11-2 to TRBJ1-2, with a weak D call TRBD1 (5 bases). Per germline, CDR1 SGHAT and CDR2 FQNNGV. Trimming cost V 1 base and J 8 bases, with 14 bases left between them. The CDR3 has 14 residues.

This clone was recorded a few times. CDR3 nucleotides: TGTGCCAGCAGCCGGACAGGGAAAAACGAGCAGTACTTC. Its translation: CASSRTGKNEQYF. This chain joins TRBV6-5 and TRBJ2-7, with 8 bases lining up with TRBD1. Germline V gene sequence: CDR1 MNHEY, CDR2 SVGAGI. V was clipped by 6 bases and J by 5 bases; unmatched bases: 6. The CDR3 runs 13 residues.

The chain combines TRBV6-5 with TRBJ1-1; D unclear. The V end lost 1 base, the J end lost 3 bases, and 12 bases lay between the germline ends. Germline assignment: CDR1 MNHEY and CDR2 SVGAGI. The CDR3 is 15 residues long. The CDR3 reads CASSYLGPHHTEAFF. In DNA form, the CDR3 reads TGTGCCAGCAGTTACTTGGGCCCCCATCACACTGAAGCTTTCTTT.

The rearrangement links TRBV27 to TRBJ2-7; TRBD1 is a possible D gene (5 bases). The V gene's germline CDR1 is MNHEY and CDR2 SMNVEV (reference sequence). The CDR3 runs 16 residues. V was pared by 8 bases and J by 4 bases, with 24 bases between. The DNA of the CDR3 is TGTGCCAGCGGCGTGGGAACCGGAGCTGGGGCATACGAGCAGTACTTC. It encodes CASGVGTGAGAYEQYF.

The chain has TRBV13 and TRBJ2-2, with D tentatively TRBD1 (5 bases). The CDR3 contains 17 residues. Per germline, CDR1 PRHDT and CDR2 FYEKMQ (reference sequence). V was cut by 0 bases and J by 1 base, with 12 bases left in between. The CDR3 spells CASSLGQGIRNTGELFF. In nucleotides, the CDR3 is TGTGCCAGCAGCTTAGGCCAGGGAATACGGAACACCGGGGAGCTGTTTTTT.

This clone was observed a handful of times. This sequence joins TRBV27 and TRBJ2-3, with 8 positions matching TRBD1. The CDR3 extends over 15 amino acids. J lost 1 base, V lost 6 bases, and 6 bases had no gene match. Germline CDR1 is MNHEY and CDR2 is SMNVEV (reference sequence). The CDR3 region has the DNA TGTGCCAGCAGCCGGGGACAGGCCGGCACAGATACGCAGTATTTT. Protein: CASSRGQAGTDTQYF.

Comments on this clone: One end of the junction does not line up with germline, which may come from a read error. CDR3 DNA: TGTTCCAGCAGCCCCCCCTCCCGGGACAATGAGCAGTTCTTC. Protein: CSSSPPSRDNEQFF. The chain employs TRBV7-9 and TRBJ2-1, with no clear D. The CDR3 is 14 amino acids. Germline loops: CDR1 SEHNR, CDR2 FQNEAQ (reference sequence). The complete variable domain, with remaining parts taken from reference TRBV7-9 and TRBJ2-1, reads DTGVSQNPRHKITKRGQNVTFRCDPISEHNRLYWYRQTLGQGPEFLTYFQNEAQLEKSRLLSDRFSAERPKGSFSTLEIQRTEQGDSAMYLCSSSPPSRDNEQFFGPGTRLTVL.

This clone was seen only once. V usage is TRBV1 and J usage is TRBJ1-5; the D call of TRBD1 is as the table states it, not checked on the DNA. TRBV1 is a recognized pseudogene. This CDR3 has 12 amino acids. The CDR3 DNA follows: TGCACCAGCAGCGGACAGGGCTGGCCCCAGCATTTT. It is translated as CTSSGQGWPQHF.

The V call is TRBV5-8, the J call TRBJ2-3, with no clear D. V was clipped by 10 bases and J by 3 bases, with 9 bases between them. The CDR3 is 11 residues long. From germline, CDR1 is SGHTS and CDR2 YDEGEE. The CDR3 DNA follows: TGTGCCCCCCCGAGGACAGATACGCAGTATTTT. This encodes CAPPRTDTQYF.

The chain couples TRBV28 to TRBJ1-1; 11 bases map to TRBD1. The CDR3 totals 19 residues. Unmatched junction bases numbered 21, after V lost 3 bases and J lost 9 bases. CDR1 and CDR2 from the germline V gene are MDHEN and SYDVKM. CDR3 nucleotide sequence: TGTGCCAGCAGTTTGCTTGGACAGGGGGCGATAGAAGTCTGGGGACAAGCTTTCTTT. The encoded protein is CASSLLGQGAIEVWGQAFF.

Comment on this clone: A read error may account for a junction end that differs from germline. V and J are TRBV5-1 and TRBJ2-2; 14 bases fit TRBD2. The germline V gene encodes CDR1 SGHRS and CDR2 YFSETQ. The CDR3 runs 16 residues. CDR3 bases: TGCGCCAGCGGCTTAGGACTAGCGGGAGGTCCCGGGGAGCTGTTTTTT. As protein: CASGLGLAGGPGELFF.

The chain combines TRBV27 with TRBJ2-1, with 9 bases matching TRBD2. Per the germline V gene, CDR1 is MNHEY and CDR2 is SMNVEV (reference sequence). J was trimmed by 8 bases and V by 6 bases; bases with no gene match: 11. The CDR3 runs to 15 residues. DNA for the CDR3: TGTGCCAGCAGCCCAAGGGGACTAGCTATCGATGAGCAGTTCTTC. Amino acid sequence: CASSPRGLAIDEQFF.

This chain joins TRBV7-2 and TRBJ2-7, with TRBD2 identical over 11 bases. Germline V gene lookup returns CDR1 SGHTA and CDR2 FQGNSA. The CDR3 totals 14 residues. With V trimmed by 5 bases and J by 4 bases, 4 bases remained unmatched. CDR3 residues: CASSPLAGGYEQYF. As DNA, the CDR3 is TGTGCCAGCAGCCCCCTAGCGGGAGGTTACGAGCAGTACTTC.

This clone was recorded only once. This chain uses TRBV7-8 with TRBJ2-7; the D is unclear. This CDR3 is built from 13 residues. Trimming removed 5 bases at V and 0 bases at J, with 8 bases between. Germline loops: CDR1 SGHVS, CDR2 FQNEAQ. CDR3 loop: CASSILSSYEQYF. CDR3 sequence (DNA): TGTGCCAGCAGCATACTAAGCTCCTACGAGCAGTACTTC.

The chain uses TRBV27 and TRBJ2-7; 9 positions agree with TRBD2. Germline CDR1 MNHEY, CDR2 SMNVEV (reference sequence). J lost 0 bases, V lost 5 bases, and 8 bases had no gene match. There are 16 residues in the CDR3. This CDR3 reads CASSINLAGFSYEQYF. In nucleotides, the CDR3 is TGTGCCAGCAGTATAAATCTAGCGGGATTCTCCTACGAGCAGTACTTC.

This clone appeared a single time. The chain links TRBV6-1 to TRBJ2-7, with 8 bases matching TRBD2. Germline CDR1 is MNHNS and CDR2 is SASEGT. V lost 4 bases and J lost 2; bases outside the gene matches: 7. The CDR3 is 15 amino acids. As DNA, the CDR3 is TGTGCCAGCAGTGTAGGGGTAGCGGGGCCCTACGAGCAGTACTTC. This codes for CASSVGVAGPYEQYF.

The J gene is TRBJ2-2, the V gene TRBV5-6, with TRBD2 matching over 10 bases. Germline V CDR1 and CDR2: SGHDT, YYEEEE. V dropped 6 bases and J dropped 1; count of bases not matched to a gene: 9. There are 17 residues in the CDR3. The CDR3 loop is CASTIARTSGNTGELFF. Here the CDR3 DNA reads TGTGCCAGCACCATTGCCCGGACTAGCGGGAACACCGGGGAGCTGTTTTTT.

The V gene is TRBV21-1, the J gene TRBJ2-3; the listed D gene, TRBD2, was not tested against the DNA. TRBV21-1 is a recognized pseudogene. The CDR3 loop spans 16 amino acids. For the CDR3, the DNA is TGTGCCAGCGGCAAAGCCCACACTGAGGGCACAGATACGCAGTATTTT. This encodes CASGKAHTEGTDTQYF.

V gene TRBV6-5 combines with J gene TRBJ2-7; D is perhaps TRBD2 (6 bases). Germline-derived CDR1 and CDR2 are MNHEY and SVGAGI. CDR3 length equals 12 residues. V lost 7 bases, J lost 7 bases, and 14 bases lay in between. DNA for the CDR3: TGTGCCAGCACGGAGGGTGGGTTTGAGCAGTACTTC. This encodes CASTEGGFEQYF.

V usage is TRBV7-9 and J usage is TRBJ1-1; D gene unclear. CDR1 is SEHNR and CDR2 is FQNEAQ in the germline V gene (reference sequence). CDR3 length: 16 residues. The V gene lost 1 base and the J gene lost 5 bases, with 17 bases spanning the gap. CDR3 sequence reads: CASSLVAGEILTEAFF. CDR3 DNA sequence: TGTGCCAGCAGCTTAGTTGCGGGCGAAATTCTAACTGAAGCTTTCTTT.

V and J are TRBV27 and TRBJ2-3; 9 nucleotides match TRBD2. Losses at the gene ends were 0 bases for V and 6 bases for J; bases not matched to a gene: 13. In germline, CDR1 is MNHEY, CDR2 SMNVEV (reference sequence). The CDR3 covers 18 residues. The DNA of the CDR3 is TGTGCCAGCAGTTTATCCCCGCCAGCGGGAGGAAGATGGGATACGCAGTATTTT. This translates into CASSLSPPAGGRWDTQYF.

The V and J genes are TRBV28 and TRBJ1-2; D possibly corresponds to TRBD1 (6 bases). V shed 7 bases and J shed 5 bases, with 17 bases lying between them. Germline V gene sequence: CDR1 MDHEN, CDR2 SYDVKM. The CDR3 covers 14 residues. CDR3 sequence (DNA): TGTGCCAGCAATCTACAGGGAAGGTGGTATGGCTACACCTTC. The encoded protein is CASNLQGRWYGYTF.

The chain uses TRBV6-5 and TRBJ1-3; D not certain. Trimming removed 6 bases from V and 1 base from J, with 13 bases in between. Germline V gene data show CDR1 as MNHEY and CDR2 as SVGAGI. The length of the CDR3 is 15 residues. In nucleotides, the CDR3 is TGTGCCAGCAGCAGCTCGCAGGATTCTGGAAACACCATATATTTT. Residues: CASSSSQDSGNTIYF.

Concerning this clone itself: Likely a read error: the CDR3 ends without its conserved phenylalanine or tryptophan. The genes are TRBV29-1 and TRBJ1-1; D is unclear. The germline V gene encodes CDR1 SQVTM and CDR2 ANQGSEA. Trimming shortened V by 5 bases and J by 1 base, and 14 bases separated the two germline ends. This CDR3 spans 14 amino acids. CDR3: CSVSQTPTNTEAFL. In DNA, the CDR3 is TGCAGCGTTTCACAGACACCGACGAACACTGAAGCTTTCCTT.